The sequence of this T cell receptor beta chain was determined in a study of T cells in Graves' hyperthyroidism and ophthalmopathy. TCR beta CDR3 regions were amplified from RNA transcripts. First-round RT-PCR of the TCR CDR3 relied on the HTBI primer set. TCRdb re-derived calls from the multiplex PCR reads in MiXCR, one entry per CDR3 protein. The sample consists of some 580,000 distinct CDR3 sequences, approximately 15% of them appearing once. This clonotype was picked up many times. The V gene's germline CDR1 is SGDLS and CDR2 YYNGEE. V dropped 3 bases and J dropped 2; count of bases not matched to a gene: 3. The CDR3 consists of 15 residues. Individuals with ophthalmopathy presented a Clinical Activity Score of at least 3, a NOSPECS grade of at least 4 and a duration under 3 months. Diagnosis rested on symptoms, serum thyroxine and TRAb, thyroid ultrasound, and orbital computed tomography.

The sample consisted of blood. This chain connects TRBV9 to TRBJ2-3; 10 nucleotides agree with TRBD2. The source of this sequence is a woman between 40 and 50 years old with Graves' ophthalmopathy. The CDR3 DNA follows: TGTGCCAGCAGCGACGGACTAGCGGTCACAGATACGCAGTATTTT. Encoded protein: CASSDGLAVTDTQYF. Drawing the rest from reference TRBV9 and TRBJ2-3, the complete variable domain is DSGVTQTPKHLITATGQRVTLRCSPRSGDLSVYWYQQSLDQGLQFLIQYYNGEERAKGNILERFSAQQFPDLHSELNLSSLELGDSALYFCASSDGLAVTDTQYFGPGTRLTVL.